This T cell receptor (beta chain) derives from a study of T cells after somatic rescue of genetic block. The CDR3 extends over 13 amino acids. Trimming at V came to 0 bases and at J to 6 bases, leaving 4 bases not matched to a gene. From germline, CDR1 is GTSNPN and CDR2 SVGIG (reference sequence). Clones were sequenced by immunoSEQ multiplex PCR, and TCRdb holds only the in-frame ones, with some missing. The repertoire holds 45,000 to 55,000 clones, 90% to 96% seen once, with around 0.078% in the top ten. The sequence was collected from a child less than two years old. The rearrangement links TRBV30 to TRBJ1-2; 7 nucleotides agree with TRBD1. The sample taken for sequencing was peripheral blood mononuclear cells (PBMCs). CDR3 nucleotide sequence: TGTGCCTGGAGTGTACAGGGGTCGGATGGCTACACCTTC. Its protein product is CAWSVQGSDGYTF.